This TCR beta chain was documented in a study of human T cells and chemical hapten exposure. The sample's time point: pre-sensitization, week 0. As to treatment: therapeutic diphenylcyclopropenone sensitization with weekly scalp DPC. This clonotype has a handful of counts. CDR3 length equals 14 residues. V lost 4 bases and J lost 2, with 13 bases in between. CDR1 and CDR2 (germline): SGHKS, YYEKEE (reference sequence). MiXCR was run by TCRdb on the RACE reads, yielding one entry per CDR3 protein. The data hold under 70,000 distinct CDR3 sequences, with about 10% observed a single time. The source is a woman aged 40 to 55 with alopecia areata. Some clones in this sample may be carry-over from other donors' samples. The V and J genes are TRBV5-5 and TRBJ2-7; D gene ambiguous. The source was whole blood, collected in connection with sensitization to the hapten diphenylcyclopropenone (DPC). The CDR3 DNA reads TGTGCCAGCAGCCAAGACACCCTCCCCTACGAGCAGTACTTC. Protein sequence: CASSQDTLPYEQYF.